This T cell receptor (beta chain) was captured in a study of T-cell memory formation after mild COVID-19. Study results and caveats: There was a balanced CD4/CD8 profile in clones contracting day 15 to 85, and later expanders leaned CD4+. The finding that pre-infection memory included some responding clones suggested that cross-reactive memory joined.

From the 5' RACE reads, TCRdb called clonotypes with MiXCR, one entry per CDR3 protein. The sample consists of a few hundred thousand distinct CDR3 sequences, more than 13% of them appearing once. The V end was cut by 0 bases, the J end by 1 base, with 13 bases between. Germline lookup yields CDR1 SGHRS and CDR2 YFSETQ. There are 16 residues in the CDR3. For this clonotype: Its antigen is not known.

Material: PBMCs or a T cell subset sorted from them (not recorded which). The receptor was derived from a man between 18 and 29 years old who had mild COVID-19 (a few samples of this study predate the infection). Cell type and time point are not known. The chain recombines TRBV5-1 with TRBJ1-1, with D tentatively TRBD1 (5 bases). CDR3 in DNA: TGCGCCAGCAGCTTGGCCCAGCCAGGGTCGAACACTGAAGCTTTCTTT. Protein: CASSLAQPGSNTEAFF.